This entry concerns a single TCR beta chain. Which antigen it targets is not known. No base-level quality is on record; no much larger clone is a single base apart. The library was built by means of the immunoSEQ multiplex PCR assay. TCRdb provides this immuneACCESS table in a form limited to in-frame rearrangements. Some clones are lacking; in checked studies, under half of them reflect an unresolved V gene, and why the rest are absent is not known. The sample records roughly 52,000 clones, 55% to 75% of which are singletons. The ten largest account for 4.8% of the sample. The germline V gene (reference sequence) provides CDR1 SGHKS and CDR2 YYEKEE. The CDR3 goes from the cysteine to the phenylalanine over 16 residues. Only the CDR3 region is kept as DNA, spanning 48 bases read in frame from base 1. V sheds 0 bases and J sheds 3 bases, leaving 10 bases between their ends. This record comes from a study of CD4+ T cells in melanoma (dated by TCRdb to the early 2020s). Some background on the complete study: The study examined neoantigen-specific CD4+ T cells in human melanoma.

Overall results and qualifications from the work: The report described a correlation between neoantigen-specific CD4+ T cells and the function of CD8+ T cells, macrophages and B cells. Diverse differentiation states were reported to be shown by neoantigen-specific CD4+ T cells in melanoma.

The donors were melanoma patients. What was sequenced was tumor tissue. The chain is assembled from TRBV5-5 and TRBJ2-6; a weak D assignment points to TRBD2 (5 bases agree). The sequence derives from a human donor with melanoma. The nucleotide sequence reads TGTGCCAGCAGCTTGGTATCCGGGGATGGGGCCAACGTCCTGACTTTC. It encodes CASSLVSGDGANVLTF.